A selection of T cell receptor beta chains follows, all from one sample in a study of cytomegalovirus exposure and HLA in healthy donors. The method was immunoSEQ multiplex PCR; TCRdb's version includes in-frame clones alone and lacks a portion of them. The repertoire includes about 130,000 clones, 81% of them detected once, and 4% sits in the top ten. The source material was PBMCs. These receptors were collected from a man in his late teens or twenties in good health and CMV-seropositive. The CDR3 runs from the conserved cysteine through the conserved F or W. The order of the fields is D gene, V gene, clone size, J gene, CDR3 protein, CDR3 DNA. The D gene is left open where the match is weak. A clone size is listed for some rows: how often the clone was seen (once, few, many), or a class if it is expanded.

d_gene: TRBD2
v_gene: TRBV9
abundance: -
j_gene: TRBJ2-7
CDR3aa: CASSAVGGYEQYF
CDR3nt: TGTGCCAGCAGCGCCGTGGGAGGGTACGAGCAGTACTTC

d_gene: -
v_gene: TRBV4-3
abundance: -
j_gene: TRBJ1-3
CDR3aa: CASSQCLGSTPGNTIYF
CDR3nt: TGCGCCAGCAGCCAATGTCTGGGCTCGACCCCTGGAAACACCATATATTTT

d_gene: -
v_gene: TRBV19
abundance: -
j_gene: TRBJ1-1
CDR3aa: CASSIYRTSGSTEAFF
CDR3nt: TGTGCCAGTAGTATTTACCGGACAAGCGGGAGCACTGAAGCTTTCTTT

d_gene: -
v_gene: TRBV6-6
abundance: -
j_gene: TRBJ1-5
CDR3aa: CASSPDTYSNQPQHF
CDR3nt: TGTGCCAGCAGCCCAGACACCTATAGCAATCAGCCCCAGCATTTT

d_gene: -
v_gene: TRBV11-2
abundance: -
j_gene: TRBJ1-2
CDR3aa: CASSLNQYGYTF
CDR3nt: TGTGCCAGCAGCTTAAATCAATATGGCTACACCTTC

d_gene: -
v_gene: TRBV19
abundance: -
j_gene: TRBJ1-4
CDR3aa: CASSKRQFEKLFF
CDR3nt: TGTGCCAGTAGTAAAAGACAGTTTGAAAAACTGTTTTTT

d_gene: TRBD1
v_gene: TRBV13
abundance: -
j_gene: TRBJ1-2
CDR3aa: CASSFGQGIDGYTF
CDR3nt: TGTGCCAGCAGCTTTGGACAGGGGATTGATGGCTACACCTTC

d_gene: -
v_gene: TRBV5-1
abundance: -
j_gene: TRBJ1-1
CDR3aa: CASSRTTTNTEAFF
CDR3nt: TGCGCCAGCAGCCGGACAACTACGAACACTGAAGCTTTCTTT

d_gene: -
v_gene: TRBV11-2
abundance: -
j_gene: TRBJ1-1
CDR3aa: CASSHYTGRTEAFF
CDR3nt: TGTGCCAGCAGCCACTACACAGGACGAACTGAAGCTTTCTTT

d_gene: -
v_gene: TRBV5-4
abundance: -
j_gene: TRBJ1-2
CDR3aa: CASSISWGEDYGYTF
CDR3nt: TGTGCCAGCAGCATAAGTTGGGGGGAAGACTATGGCTACACCTTC

d_gene: -
v_gene: TRBV30
abundance: once
j_gene: TRBJ1-1
CDR3aa: CAWSRGHNTEAFF
CDR3nt: TGTGCCTGGAGTCGGGGACACAACACTGAAGCTTTCTTT

d_gene: -
v_gene: TRBV25-1
abundance: few
j_gene: TRBJ2-3
CDR3aa: CASSVFSGSRADTQYF
CDR3nt: TGTGCCAGCAGTGTTTTCTCAGGCAGCCGCGCAGATACGCAGTATTTT

d_gene: -
v_gene: TRBV30
abundance: -
j_gene: TRBJ1-1
CDR3aa: CAWSPQYTEAFF
CDR3nt: TGTGCCTGGAGTCCACAGTACACTGAAGCTTTCTTT

d_gene: -
v_gene: TRBV10-3
abundance: -
j_gene: TRBJ2-3
CDR3aa: CAIRSRLLASTDTQYF
CDR3nt: TGTGCCATCAGATCCCGACTTCTCGCTAGCACAGATACGCAGTATTTT

d_gene: -
v_gene: TRBV7-2
abundance: -
j_gene: TRBJ1-5
CDR3aa: CASSSRGGQPQHF
CDR3nt: TGTGCCAGCAGCTCTAGGGGGGGTCAGCCCCAGCATTTT

d_gene: -
v_gene: TRBV7-9
abundance: -
j_gene: TRBJ2-7
CDR3aa: CSSTGPAAYEQYF
CDR3nt: TGTTCCAGTACAGGGCCAGCCGCGTACGAGCAGTACTTC

d_gene: TRBD2
v_gene: TRBV6-6
abundance: -
j_gene: TRBJ2-7
CDR3aa: CASSPGLALEQYF
CDR3nt: TGTGCCAGCAGCCCCGGACTAGCCCTCGAGCAGTACTTC

d_gene: -
v_gene: TRBV5-6
abundance: -
j_gene: TRBJ2-7
CDR3aa: CASSFGQLAYEQYF
CDR3nt: TGTGCCAGCAGCTTTGGCCAGCTAGCCTACGAGCAGTACTTC

d_gene: -
v_gene: TRBV11-2
abundance: -
j_gene: TRBJ2-4
CDR3aa: CASSLNSGSIQYF
CDR3nt: TGTGCCAGCAGCTTAAATTCGGGGTCCATTCAGTACTTC

d_gene: -
v_gene: TRBV13
abundance: -
j_gene: TRBJ2-3
CDR3aa: CASSPRRDNTDTQYF
CDR3nt: TGTGCCAGCAGCCCACGTCGGGACAACACAGATACGCAGTATTTT

d_gene: TRBD2
v_gene: TRBV7-9
abundance: -
j_gene: TRBJ2-3
CDR3aa: CASSSILAGLTDTQYF
CDR3nt: TGTGCCAGCAGCTCCATACTAGCGGGATTGACAGATACGCAGTATTTT

d_gene: -
v_gene: TRBV6-5
abundance: -
j_gene: TRBJ2-3
CDR3aa: CASRQPSTDTQYF
CDR3nt: TGTGCCAGCAGACAGCCCAGCACAGATACGCAGTATTTT

d_gene: -
v_gene: TRBV12-5
abundance: -
j_gene: TRBJ2-2
CDR3aa: CASGLVTGSGTGELFF
CDR3nt: TGTGCTAGTGGTTTGGTAACCGGGTCGGGCACCGGGGAGCTGTTTTTT

d_gene: TRBD1
v_gene: TRBV5-4
abundance: -
j_gene: TRBJ2-7
CDR3aa: CASSSGTGPYEQYF
CDR3nt: TGTGCCAGCAGCTCCGGGACAGGGCCTTACGAGCAGTACTTC

d_gene: TRBD1
v_gene: TRBV5-4
abundance: -
j_gene: TRBJ2-7
CDR3aa: CASSRRDRGWVEQYF
CDR3nt: TGTGCCAGCAGCCGCCGGGACAGGGGTTGGGTCGAGCAGTACTTC

d_gene: TRBD1
v_gene: TRBV15
abundance: -
j_gene: TRBJ2-7
CDR3aa: CATSRGQGQAAYEQYF
CDR3nt: TGTGCCACCAGCAGAGGGCAAGGACAGGCCGCCTACGAGCAGTACTTC

d_gene: -
v_gene: TRBV5-1
abundance: -
j_gene: TRBJ1-3
CDR3aa: CASSLRAGDGNTIYF
CDR3nt: TGCGCCAGCAGCTTAAGAGCAGGGGATGGAAACACCATATATTTT

d_gene: -
v_gene: TRBV27
abundance: once
j_gene: TRBJ1-1
CDR3aa: CARKQGAPEGNTEAFF
CDR3nt: TGTGCCAGAAAACAAGGGGCGCCGGAGGGGAACACTGAAGCTTTCTTT

d_gene: -
v_gene: TRBV27
abundance: -
j_gene: TRBJ2-6
CDR3aa: CASSLYPRVGSGANVLTF
CDR3nt: TGTGCCAGCAGTTTATATCCCCGGGTCGGCTCTGGGGCCAACGTCCTGACTTTC

d_gene: -
v_gene: TRBV5-1
abundance: once
j_gene: TRBJ2-3
CDR3aa: CASSFSEAGGTDTQYF
CDR3nt: TGCGCCAGCAGCTTTTCGGAAGCGGGCGGCACAGATACGCAGTATTTT

d_gene: -
v_gene: TRBV2
abundance: few
j_gene: TRBJ1-4
CDR3aa: CASRRSEKLFF
CDR3nt: TGTGCCAGCAGACGGAGTGAAAAACTGTTTTTT

d_gene: -
v_gene: TRBV15
abundance: -
j_gene: TRBJ2-3
CDR3aa: CATSGIGGSQYF
CDR3nt: TGTGCCACCAGCGGCATAGGGGGATCGCAGTATTTT

d_gene: TRBD1
v_gene: TRBV25-1
abundance: few
j_gene: TRBJ2-7
CDR3aa: CASSGPDRGREQYF
CDR3nt: TGTGCCAGCAGTGGACCGGACAGGGGTCGGGAGCAGTACTTC

d_gene: TRBD2
v_gene: TRBV9
abundance: -
j_gene: TRBJ2-3
CDR3aa: CASSPSGGSSTDTQYF
CDR3nt: TGTGCCAGCAGCCCTAGCGGGGGGAGTAGCACAGATACGCAGTATTTT

d_gene: TRBD1
v_gene: TRBV7-2
abundance: few
j_gene: TRBJ1-6
CDR3aa: CASSLSTGQDNSPLHF
CDR3nt: TGTGCCAGCAGCTTAAGCACCGGACAGGATAATTCACCCCTCCACTTT

d_gene: -
v_gene: TRBV6-5
abundance: -
j_gene: TRBJ1-6
CDR3aa: CASRGIRDSPLHF
CDR3nt: TGTGCCAGCAGGGGCATAAGAGATTCACCCCTCCACTTT

d_gene: -
v_gene: TRBV5-6
abundance: -
j_gene: TRBJ1-2
CDR3aa: CASSLDRNYGYTF
CDR3nt: TGTGCCAGCAGCTTGGACAGAAACTATGGCTACACCTTC

d_gene: -
v_gene: TRBV5-4
abundance: -
j_gene: TRBJ1-1
CDR3aa: CASSPGENTEAFF
CDR3nt: TGTGCCAGCAGTCCAGGGGAGAACACTGAAGCTTTCTTT

d_gene: -
v_gene: TRBV19
abundance: -
j_gene: TRBJ2-1
CDR3aa: CASSIGPLSRRDNEQFF
CDR3nt: TGTGCCAGTAGTATTGGTCCCTTGAGCAGGAGGGACAATGAGCAGTTCTTC

d_gene: TRBD2
v_gene: TRBV7-6
abundance: few
j_gene: TRBJ2-3
CDR3aa: CASSPRTSGSTDTQYF
CDR3nt: TGTGCCAGCAGCCCCCGGACTAGCGGAAGCACAGATACGCAGTATTTT

d_gene: TRBD1
v_gene: TRBV5-1
abundance: few
j_gene: TRBJ2-7
CDR3aa: CASSSPSGGEQYF
CDR3nt: TGCGCCAGCAGCTCACCTTCAGGGGGCGAGCAGTACTTC

d_gene: TRBD1
v_gene: TRBV6-5
abundance: -
j_gene: TRBJ1-6
CDR3aa: CASSIGQVDSPLHF
CDR3nt: TGTGCCAGCAGTATCGGACAGGTAGATTCACCCCTCCACTTT

d_gene: TRBD1
v_gene: TRBV19
abundance: -
j_gene: TRBJ2-2
CDR3aa: CASTPGQRTGELFF
CDR3nt: TGTGCCAGTACCCCGGGACAGAGAACCGGGGAGCTGTTTTTT

d_gene: TRBD2
v_gene: TRBV9
abundance: -
j_gene: TRBJ2-3
CDR3aa: CASSVEGGGFTDTQYF
CDR3nt: TGTGCCAGCAGCGTAGAAGGCGGGGGGTTCACAGATACGCAGTATTTT

d_gene: -
v_gene: TRBV7-9
abundance: -
j_gene: TRBJ2-1
CDR3aa: CASSLELYEQFF
CDR3nt: TGTGCCAGCAGCTTAGAACTCTATGAGCAGTTCTTC

d_gene: -
v_gene: TRBV6-5
abundance: -
j_gene: TRBJ1-2
CDR3aa: CASSEQGFGGYTF
CDR3nt: TGTGCCAGCAGTGAACAGGGCTTCGGAGGCTACACCTTC

d_gene: -
v_gene: TRBV25-1
abundance: -
j_gene: TRBJ2-1
CDR3aa: CASSDSSYNEQFF
CDR3nt: TGTGCCAGCAGTGATAGCTCCTACAATGAGCAGTTCTTC

d_gene: TRBD1
v_gene: TRBV6-6
abundance: -
j_gene: TRBJ2-1
CDR3aa: CASKNHGTGLYEQFF
CDR3nt: TGTGCCAGCAAAAACCACGGGACAGGGTTGTATGAGCAGTTCTTC

d_gene: -
v_gene: TRBV7-9
abundance: once
j_gene: TRBJ1-3
CDR3aa: CASSPQGGNTIYF
CDR3nt: TGTGCCAGCAGCCCACAGGGTGGAAACACCATATATTTT

d_gene: -
v_gene: TRBV7-9
abundance: -
j_gene: TRBJ2-1
CDR3aa: CASSFSEGYNEQFF
CDR3nt: TGTGCCAGCAGCTTCAGTGAGGGCTACAATGAGCAGTTCTTC

d_gene: -
v_gene: TRBV6-5
abundance: -
j_gene: TRBJ2-7
CDR3aa: CASSYSFSTGYEQYF
CDR3nt: TGTGCCAGCAGTTACTCGTTTTCAACGGGGTACGAGCAGTACTTC

d_gene: -
v_gene: TRBV18
abundance: -
j_gene: TRBJ1-1
CDR3aa: CASSRSGVAAEAFF
CDR3nt: TGTGCCAGCTCCAGGTCAGGGGTAGCCGCTGAAGCTTTCTTT

d_gene: -
v_gene: TRBV9
abundance: -
j_gene: TRBJ1-2
CDR3aa: CASSADRSAYGYTF
CDR3nt: TGTGCCAGCAGCGCCGACAGGTCCGCCTATGGCTACACCTTC

d_gene: -
v_gene: TRBV7-7
abundance: -
j_gene: TRBJ1-1
CDR3aa: CASSLAQGTEAFF
CDR3nt: TGTGCCAGCAGCTTAGCACAGGGCACTGAAGCTTTCTTT